This T cell receptor (beta chain) was obtained from a study of OX40 agonist ivuxolimab in advanced cancers. The CDR3 has 14 amino acids. Germline CDR1 is SGHTA and CDR2 is FQGNSA. Assay used: immunoSEQ multiplex PCR; TCRdb lists only in-frame clones, some missing. The sample has 65,000 to 90,000 clones, 75% to 90% seen once. As for this clone: Its antigen is unknown.

Regarding the study as a whole: Patients who responded partially at 0.1-3.0 mg/kg showed clonal expansion ranking among the lowest.

The chain links TRBV7-2 to TRBJ2-5; D perhaps matches TRBD1 (5 bases). The assigned J gene may be wrong: the sequence end matches TRBJ2-7 better. This sample comprised CD4+ or CD8+ T cells sorted from blood, obtained in a trial of the OX40 agonist ivuxolimab. The origin of this receptor is an adult with an advanced solid tumor such as melanoma, head and neck, liver or kidney cancer. This CDR3 reads CASSLRLGPYEQYF. Written as DNA, the CDR3 is TGTGCCAGCAGCTTGAGGTTGGGGCCCTACGAGCAGTACTTC.